The 13 T cell receptor beta chains given below trace back to one sample, sequenced in a study of blood T cell repertoires in COVID-19. Some clones are missing from TCRdb's copy, which holds only in-frame ones; the method was immunoSEQ multiplex PCR. The repertoire consists of 130,000 to 150,000 clones, with about 80% occurring once and the leading ten covering 3% to 3.5%. The sample comprised peripheral blood. Receptors originate from a woman aged 80 or over with acute or convalescent COVID-19.

The chain combines TRBV7-2 with TRBJ1-5; TRBD1 matches 12 bases. Trimming cost V 2 bases and J 1 base; bases outside gene matches: 9. CDR1 is SGHTA, CDR2 FQGNSA, per germline. This CDR3 has 19 amino acids. CDR3 in amino acids: CASSLSPGQGAESNQPQHF. The CDR3 DNA reads as TGTGCCAGCAGCTTAAGTCCGGGACAGGGGGCAGAGAGCAATCAGCCCCAGCATTTT.

The chain has TRBV20-1 and TRBJ1-2, with 8 bases identical to TRBD1. Germline trimming cut 6 bases from V and 8 bases from J; bases unmatched to any gene: 5. Germline assignment: CDR1 DFQATT and CDR2 SNEGSKA (reference sequence). This CDR3 has 11 amino acids. The CDR3: CSAGTGGGYTF. CDR3 sequence (DNA): TGCAGTGCGGGTACAGGGGGAGGCTACACCTTC.

This clone has a handful of counts. The rearrangement uses TRBV7-2 and TRBJ1-2; TRBD1 aligns across 8 bases. Germline lookup yields CDR1 SGHTA and CDR2 FQGNSA. With V trimmed by 5 bases and J by 4 bases, 6 bases remained unmatched. This CDR3 is built from 14 residues. The chain's CDR3 is CASSTDRGPYGYTF. DNA for the CDR3: TGTGCCAGCAGCACCGACAGGGGCCCCTATGGCTACACCTTC.

This chain connects TRBV4-1 to TRBJ2-7, with D maybe TRBD1 (6 bases). CDR1 is MGHRA, CDR2 YSYEKL, per germline. Deletions cut 4 bases from V and 4 bases from J, with 11 bases between. CDR3 size: 13 residues. The CDR3 DNA is TGCGCCAGCAGCCTTCCAGGGGTTTACGAGCAGTACTTC. It codes for CASSLPGVYEQYF.

The chain recombines TRBV24-1 with TRBJ2-5; weak D call: TRBD1 (5 bases). V lost 4 bases and J lost 2, with 13 bases in between. This CDR3 spans 15 amino acids. From germline, CDR1 is KGHDR and CDR2 SFDVKD. DNA for the CDR3: TGTGCCACCAGTGACCCACGACAGAGACAAGAGACCCAGTACTTC. Its translation is CATSDPRQRQETQYF.

The gene calls are TRBV6-1 and TRBJ1-2; TRBD1 agrees at 7 bases. The CDR3 loop spans 18 amino acids. The germline V gene has CDR1 MNHNS and CDR2 SASEGT. Losses at the gene ends were 4 bases for V and 4 bases for J; bases not matched to a gene: 18. This CDR3 reads CASSVYVPGTANFYGYTF. The CDR3 DNA is TGTGCCAGCAGTGTATATGTTCCCGGGACAGCTAACTTCTATGGCTACACCTTC.

The chain uses TRBV5-1 and TRBJ1-6; 8 bases agree with TRBD1. The germline V gene encodes CDR1 SGHRS and CDR2 YFSETQ. The junction had 5 bases not matched to a gene; V was cut back by 5 bases and J by 7 bases. This CDR3 is built from 14 residues. The CDR3 DNA is TGCGCCAGCAGGTGGGGACAGGAAAATTCACCCCTCCACTTT. Translation: CASRWGQENSPLHF.

The chain couples TRBV5-5 to TRBJ1-6; D not resolved. CDR3 size: 15 residues. Germline CDR1 and CDR2: SGHKS and YYEKEE (reference sequence). Trimming took off 0 bases at V and 7 bases at J, with 11 bases between the two ends. CDR3 bases: TGTGCCAGCAGCTTGGAATATGGGAGAAATTCACCCCTCCACTTT. Translated: CASSLEYGRNSPLHF.

This chain connects TRBV4-2 to TRBJ1-2; D perhaps matches TRBD1 (5 bases). The germline gives CDR1 LGHNA, CDR2 YNFKEQ. The CDR3 is 16 residues long. Trimming cost V 5 bases and J 0 bases, with 16 bases left between them. The CDR3 region has the DNA TGTGCCAGCAGCGGGGGAGGGGAGAGCACTAACTATGGCTACACCTTC. This codes for CASSGGGESTNYGYTF.

This chain joins TRBV5-5 and TRBJ2-3; 7 nucleotides line up with TRBD1. Unmatched junction bases numbered 24, after V lost 4 bases and J lost 7 bases. CDR3 length: 19 amino acids. The germline CDR1 and CDR2 sequences are SGHKS and YYEKEE (reference sequence). The CDR3 DNA follows: TGTGCCAGCAGCGCCTACAGGGGTTCGGTAGCAGGCCACGGAAATACGCAGTATTTT. It encodes CASSAYRGSVAGHGNTQYF.

The chain links TRBV7-2 to TRBJ2-1, with 7 bases aligning to TRBD1. CDR3 length: 14 amino acids. After removal of 1 base from V and 9 bases from J, the junction contained 6 bases not matched to a gene. Germline V gives CDR1 SGHTA, CDR2 FQGNSA. CDR3 coding DNA: TGTGCCAGCAGCTTAGGACAGGGTGTTCGTGAGCAGTTCTTC. Its protein product is CASSLGQGVREQFF.

This clone came up a few times. J is TRBJ1-3 and V is TRBV5-5; D call uncertain. In germline, CDR1 is SGHKS, CDR2 YYEKEE (reference sequence). The CDR3 consists of 15 residues. V lost 2 bases and J lost 0, with 9 bases in between. As DNA, the CDR3 is TGTGCCAGCAGCTTTGTCGACAACTCTGGAAACACCATATATTTT. Amino acids: CASSFVDNSGNTIYF. Filled out from reference TRBV5-5 and TRBJ1-3, the complete variable domain reads DAGVTQSPTHLIKTRGQQVTLRCSPISGHKSVSWYQQVLGQGPQFIFQYYEKEERGRGNFPDRFSARQFPNYSSELNVNALLLGDSALYLCASSFVDNSGNTIYFGEGSWLTVV.

J is TRBJ2-1 and V is TRBV4-3, with 9 nucleotides matching TRBD1. The CDR3 is 16 amino acids. Trimming removed 0 bases from V and 12 bases from J; junction bases left unmatched: 12. Germline-derived CDR1 and CDR2 are LGHNA and YSLEER. CDR3 region: CASSQDAGQGGNGQFF. The CDR3, as DNA: TGCGCCAGCAGCCAAGATGCGGGACAGGGTGGCAACGGGCAGTTCTTC.